This T cell receptor (beta chain) appears in the sequencing data of a study of blood T cell repertoires in COVID-19. The wider study: Spain, Italy and the United States supplied samples that represented acute and convalescent COVID-19. PBMCs, B-cell-depleted T cells, or T cells were the source of the cDNA or gDNA that made up the material.

V was pared by 5 bases and J by 3 bases, with 7 bases between. Per germline, CDR1 SQVTM and CDR2 ANQGSEA. The CDR3 totals 11 residues. Original processing notes: Reference gene primer amplification in the assay estimated nucleated cell counts. Only in-frame clones appear in the TCRdb table, and some are missing; sequencing was by immunoSEQ multiplex PCR. V, J and clone size reflect that table, while D and trimming were determined from the DNA. The data show 130,000 to 150,000 clones, around 84% seen once. The V call is TRBV29-1, the J call TRBJ1-2; weak D call: TRBD1 (5 bases). The sample was peripheral blood. The TCR originated in a human donor with acute or convalescent COVID-19. The donor label of this sample is uncertain. The CDR3, as DNA: TGCAGCGTTCAGGGCCACTATGGCTACACCTTC. Amino acids: CSVQGHYGYTF.